This T cell receptor beta chain was found in a study of vaccination and CD4 T cells after COVID-19. The wider study: Overlapping spike peptides served as the stimulus for the cells. These peptides came from SARS-CoV-2 and from the common cold coronaviruses HCoV-NL63, HCoV-OC43 and HCoV-229E.

With 4 bases removed from V and 5 bases from J, the gap between germline ends came to 19 bases. CDR1 KGHDR and CDR2 SFDVKD come from the germline V gene. This CDR3 has 16 residues. A note on this clonotype: The antigen is unknown.

The Oncomine TCR Beta short-read assay was applied to DNA of cultured CD4+ T cells. TCRdb reprocessed the PCR reads via MiXCR and lists one record per CDR3 protein. The sample shows about 6,300 distinct CDR3 sequences, under 70% of them seen only once. General study findings and limits: Spike mono-reactivity marked 304 of 307 vaccine-specific clones in convalescent patients.

Treatment: approximately 10-day PBMC culture with coronavirus spike peptide pools or control peptides (ViraFEST assay). This clonotype was obtained from a human donor who had recovered from COVID-19. The sequencing sample was made of CD4+ T cells from blood, cultured in vitro. The chain joins TRBV24-1 to TRBJ2-5, with D unresolved. The chain's CDR3 is CATSDPRTPSVETQYF. The CDR3 DNA is TGTGCCACCAGTGACCCGAGAACTCCTTCAGTGGAGACCCAGTACTTC.